Below are 20 T cell receptor beta chains sequenced from a single sample in a study of cytomegalovirus exposure and HLA in healthy donors. 60 Vbeta and 13 Jbeta primers were used in PCR. Method: immunoSEQ multiplex PCR; TCRdb's copy keeps in-frame clones and lacks some. Its table records tens of thousands of clones. The sample was PBMCs. All receptors derive from a male donor in good health and CMV-seronegative.

The chain is built from TRBV18 and TRBJ2-5; D might be TRBD1 (5 bases). The germline gives CDR1 KGHSH, CDR2 LQKENI. V was clipped by 2 bases and J by 2 bases, with 15 bases between them. The CDR3 is made up of 16 amino acids. The CDR3 DNA reads as TGTGCCAGCTCACCAAATACAAGACAGATTCAAGAGACCCAGTACTTC. Translation gives CASSPNTRQIQETQYF.

The chain is built from TRBV10-1 and TRBJ2-3; 13 bases align to TRBD2. Germline assignment: CDR1 WNHNN and CDR2 SYGVQD (reference sequence). Losses at the gene ends were 3 bases for V and 10 bases for J; bases not matched to a gene: 7. CDR3 size: 15 residues. The CDR3 nucleotides read TGCGCCAGCAGTGACCCCGGGACTAGCGGGGATGCGCAGTATTTT. Translated, it gives CASSDPGTSGDAQYF.

V usage is TRBV19 and J usage is TRBJ1-5, with no clear D. This CDR3 region has 13 residues. Germline lookup yields CDR1 LNHDA and CDR2 SQIVND (reference sequence). Trimming took 6 bases from V and 4 from J, leaving 10 bases between them. The CDR3, as DNA: TGTGCCAGTAGAGAAAGCGGGAATCAGCCCCAGCATTTT. Amino acid sequence: CASRESGNQPQHF.

This chain connects TRBV6-5 to TRBJ1-2, with D perhaps TRBD1 (5 bases). This CDR3 comprises 15 residues. CDR1 is MNHEY, CDR2 SVGAGI, per germline. Between the trimmed V and J ends, which lost 6 bases and 7 bases, there was a span of 21 bases. In DNA form, the CDR3 reads TGTGCCAGCAGGAAGGTTCAGGGCCGAGTCATTGGCTACACCTTC. This gives the protein CASRKVQGRVIGYTF.

This sequence joins TRBV6-4 and TRBJ1-1, with TRBD1 matching over 7 bases. After removal of 2 bases from V and 4 bases from J, the junction contained 7 bases not matched to a gene. CDR1 and CDR2 (germline): MRHNA, SNTAGT. The CDR3 spans 15 residues. The CDR3: CASSDGGGASTEAFF. The CDR3 nucleotides read TGTGCCAGCAGTGACGGAGGGGGCGCGAGCACTGAAGCTTTCTTT.

On this clone: Mismatch with germline at one junction end may stem from a read error. The chain carries TRBV7-7 and TRBJ2-5; D not certain. The CDR3 runs 12 residues. CDR1 is SSHAT and CDR2 is FNYEAQ in the germline V gene (reference sequence). The CDR3 loop reads CASSPLGETQYF. The CDR3 region has the DNA TGTGCTAGCAGCCCCCTCGGGGAGACCCAGTACTTC.

The chain is built from TRBV5-1 and TRBJ2-3; TRBD2 is a possible D gene (6 bases). Germline CDR1 reads SGHRS; CDR2 reads YFSETQ. The CDR3 is 14 residues long. Trimming cost V 8 bases and J 0 bases, with 13 bases left between them. In DNA form, the CDR3 reads TGCGCCAGTCAAAGCGGGCCGAGCACAGATACGCAGTATTTT. Residues: CASQSGPSTDTQYF.

The V call is TRBV5-5, the J call TRBJ1-1; 8 positions match TRBD1. The CDR3 runs 14 residues. V lost 4 bases to trimming and J lost 1 base; unmatched junction nucleotides: 3. Germline V gives CDR1 SGHKS, CDR2 YYEKEE (reference sequence). Written as DNA, the CDR3 is TGTGCCAGCAGCCGACAGGGGACGAACACTGAAGCTTTCTTT. This encodes CASSRQGTNTEAFF.

The chain employs TRBV5-1 and TRBJ1-1, with D uncertain. The CDR3 sequence is 13 residues long. CDR1 SGHRS and CDR2 YFSETQ come from the germline V gene. Trimming removed 3 bases at V and 4 bases at J, with 10 bases between. The CDR3 bases are TGCGCCAGCAGCTCGGGGTGGGGCACTGAAGCTTTCTTT. Translating it yields CASSSGWGTEAFF. Full variable domain (missing parts from reference TRBV5-1 and TRBJ1-1): KAGVTQTPRYLIKTRGQQVTLSCSPISGHRSVSWYQQTPGQGLQFLFEYFSETQRNKGNFPGRFSGRQFSNSRSEMNVSTLELGDSALYLCASSSGWGTEAFFGQGTRLTVV.

The genes are TRBV13 and TRBJ1-1, with no clear D. CDR1 PRHDT and CDR2 FYEKMQ come from the germline V gene (reference sequence). V gave up 3 bases and J gave up 3 bases, with 11 bases separating them. The CDR3 consists of 14 residues. The CDR3 bases are TGTGCCAGCAGCTTGTACCGGACTGACACTGAAGCTTTCTTT. Translation gives CASSLYRTDTEAFF.

The V gene is TRBV14, the J gene TRBJ1-3, with 10 bases that match TRBD1. The CDR3 is made up of 16 amino acids. The junction had 7 bases not matched to a gene; V was cut back by 5 bases and J by 3 bases. CDR1 SGHDN and CDR2 FVKESK come from the germline V gene. CDR3 sequence reads: CASSTSTGGFGNTIYF. CDR3 sequence (DNA): TGTGCCAGCAGCACTTCGACAGGGGGCTTTGGAAACACCATATATTTT.

This rearrangement joins TRBV6-6 to TRBJ1-6; no clear D. Per the germline V gene, CDR1 is MNHNY and CDR2 is SVGAGI (reference sequence). The CDR3 covers 15 residues. Trimming took off 8 bases at V and 8 bases at J, with 19 bases between the two ends. CDR3 sequence (DNA): TGTGCCAGCGGTAGCGGTGGCAACTACCATTCACCCCTCCACTTT. It translates to CASGSGGNYHSPLHF.

The chain links TRBV6-5 to TRBJ1-2; no reliable D call. This CDR3 is 11 amino acids long. The germline V gene encodes CDR1 MNHEY and CDR2 SVGAGI. V lost 6 bases to trimming and J lost 7 bases, with 9 bases between them. CDR3 amino acids: CASSPGFGYTF. The CDR3 DNA is TGTGCCAGCAGCCCCGGTTTTGGCTACACCTTC.

The genes are TRBV27 and TRBJ1-2, with 9 bases that match TRBD1. V lost 6 bases, J lost 4 bases, and 6 bases stayed unmatched. The CDR3 spans 14 residues. Germline V gives CDR1 MNHEY, CDR2 SMNVEV (reference sequence). CDR3 in DNA: TGTGCCAGCAGAGTAGGACAGGGGATCTATGGCTACACCTTC. The encoded protein is CASRVGQGIYGYTF.

V is TRBV11-3 and J is TRBJ2-7; D gene ambiguous. V gave up 3 bases and J gave up 2 bases, with 8 bases separating them. The CDR3 sequence is 13 residues long. Germline CDR1 is SGHNT and CDR2 is YENEEA. The CDR3 DNA follows: TGTGCCAGCAGCTTCCCAGGCACCTACGAGCAGTACTTC. Its protein product is CASSFPGTYEQYF.

This chain links TRBV30 with TRBJ1-5; possibly TRBD1 for D (6 bases). The germline V gene encodes CDR1 GTSNPN and CDR2 SVGIG (reference sequence). This CDR3 region has 13 residues. V dropped 7 bases and J dropped 6 bases, with 16 bases sitting between them. The CDR3 sequence: CASTGQQGQPQHF. CDR3 DNA sequence: TGTGCCTCCACAGGGCAGCAGGGTCAGCCCCAGCATTTT.

V and J are TRBV4-1 and TRBJ2-7; maybe TRBD1 (5 bases). V lost 4 bases and J 6 bases, leaving 13 bases between the germline ends. This CDR3 is 13 amino acids long. Looked up from germline, CDR1 is MGHRA and CDR2 is YSYEKL. CDR3 residues: CASSRTQEREQYF. The CDR3 region has the DNA TGCGCCAGCAGCCGCACACAGGAACGCGAGCAGTACTTC.

The chain couples TRBV9 to TRBJ2-5; 8 bases are a match to TRBD2. The J call may be wrong; the DNA end is better matched by TRBJ2-7. CDR1 is SGDLS, CDR2 YYNGEE, per germline. The CDR3 has 16 amino acids. CDR3 coding DNA: TGTGCCAGCAGCGTAGCCGGGGGGGGGAGCTCCTACGAGCAGTACTTC. This codes for CASSVAGGGSSYEQYF.

This chain connects TRBV9 to TRBJ1-2, with D possibly TRBD1 on 6 matching bases. V was trimmed by 3 bases and J by 4 bases, leaving 13 bases between them. Germline CDR1 is SGDLS and CDR2 is YYNGEE. CDR3 length: 14 residues. The DNA of the CDR3 is TGTGCCAGCAGCGCACAACAGGGAACCTATGGCTACACCTTC. Its translation is CASSAQQGTYGYTF.

The chain links TRBV6-5 to TRBJ2-7; 8 bases match TRBD1. CDR1 and CDR2 from the germline V gene are MNHEY and SVGAGI. V dropped 6 bases and J dropped 4; count of bases not matched to a gene: 8. The CDR3 extends over 14 amino acids. The CDR3 DNA follows: TGTGCCAGCAGCCTGGGACAGGTATCGTACGAGCAGTACTTC. It is translated as CASSLGQVSYEQYF.